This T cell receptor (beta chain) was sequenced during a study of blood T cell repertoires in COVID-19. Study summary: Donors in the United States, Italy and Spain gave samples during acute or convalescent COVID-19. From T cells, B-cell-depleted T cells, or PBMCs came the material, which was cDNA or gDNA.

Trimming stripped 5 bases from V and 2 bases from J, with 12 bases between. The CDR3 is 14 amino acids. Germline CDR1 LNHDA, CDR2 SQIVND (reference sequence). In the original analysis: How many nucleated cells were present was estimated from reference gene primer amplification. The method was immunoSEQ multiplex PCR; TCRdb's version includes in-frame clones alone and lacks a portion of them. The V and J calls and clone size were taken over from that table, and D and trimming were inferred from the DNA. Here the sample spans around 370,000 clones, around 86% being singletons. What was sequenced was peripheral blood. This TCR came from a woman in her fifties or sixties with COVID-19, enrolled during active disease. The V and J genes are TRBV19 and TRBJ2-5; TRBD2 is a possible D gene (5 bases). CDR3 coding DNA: TGTGCCAGTAGTGAGCGGTCTTTGCAAGAGACCCAGTACTTC. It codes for CASSERSLQETQYF.